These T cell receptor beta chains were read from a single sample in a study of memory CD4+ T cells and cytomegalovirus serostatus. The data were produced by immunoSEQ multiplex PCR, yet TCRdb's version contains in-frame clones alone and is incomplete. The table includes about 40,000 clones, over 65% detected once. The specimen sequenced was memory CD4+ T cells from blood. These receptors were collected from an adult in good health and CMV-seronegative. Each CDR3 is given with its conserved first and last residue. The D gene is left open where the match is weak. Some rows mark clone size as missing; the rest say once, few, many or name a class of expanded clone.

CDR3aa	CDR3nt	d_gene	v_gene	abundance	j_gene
CASSQGGSSGANVLTF	TGTGCCAGCAGTCAGGGCGGTAGCTCTGGGGCCAACGTCCTGACTTTC	-	TRBV28	-	TRBJ2-6
CASSLVREKLFF	TGTGCCAGCAGCTTAGTGCGTGAAAAACTGTTTTTT	-	TRBV7-9	-	TRBJ1-4
CASSDRFQILNTEAFF	TGTGCCAGCAGTGATAGGTTTCAGATTCTGAACACTGAAGCTTTCTTT	-	TRBV6-1	-	TRBJ1-1
CASSPNARSRTDTQYF	TGCGCCAGCAGCCCCAACGCCCGGAGCCGCACAGATACGCAGTATTTT	-	TRBV5-1	-	TRBJ2-3
CASSFGRSNQPQHF	TGTGCCAGCAGCTTCGGACGGAGCAATCAGCCCCAGCATTTT	-	TRBV7-2	-	TRBJ1-5
CASSVATVRNTGELFF	TGTGCCAGCAGCGTAGCTACGGTCAGAAACACCGGGGAGCTGTTTTTT	-	TRBV9	-	TRBJ2-2
CASSLTQRGNYEQYF	TGCGCCAGCAGCTTGACCCAGCGGGGGAACTACGAGCAGTACTTC	TRBD2	TRBV5-1	-	TRBJ2-7
CASPKQVFSTDTQYF	TGTGCCAGCCCTAAACAGGTTTTCAGCACAGATACGCAGTATTTT	-	TRBV5-8	-	TRBJ2-3
CASSFHERSSYNEQFF	TGTGCCAGCAGCTTCCACGAGCGCAGCTCCTACAATGAGCAGTTCTTC	-	TRBV7-2	-	TRBJ2-1
CASSQVVAGGIQYF	TGCGCCAGCAGCCAAGTTGTAGCGGGTGGCATTCAGTACTTC	TRBD2	TRBV4-3	-	TRBJ2-4
CASTLQGPNQPQHF	TGTGCCAGCACACTACAGGGGCCCAATCAGCCCCAGCATTTT	TRBD1	TRBV6-6	-	TRBJ1-5
CASSLMGGGDTQYF	TGTGCCAGCAGCTTAATGGGGGGAGGAGATACGCAGTATTTT	-	TRBV7-2	-	TRBJ2-3
CASSLVGGRAGNEQFF	TGTGCCAGCAGCTTAGTCGGCGGGAGGGCCGGTAATGAGCAGTTCTTC	TRBD2	TRBV11-2	medium-sized	TRBJ2-1
CASSRGTNNEQFF	TGTGCCAGCAGCCGCGGGACCAACAATGAGCAGTTCTTC	-	TRBV7-8	few	TRBJ2-1
CASSLAGGYGNTIYF	TGCGCCAGCAGCTTGGCGGGGGGCTATGGAAACACCATATATTTT	-	TRBV5-1	-	TRBJ1-3
CASSKALVTRGRNTGELFF	TGTGCCAGCAGCAAAGCGTTGGTAACCAGGGGGCGAAACACCGGGGAGCTGTTTTTT	-	TRBV21-1	-	TRBJ2-2
CAWRDQGYESAQYF	TGTGCCTGGAGGGATCAAGGTTATGAGAGTGCGCAGTATTTT	-	TRBV30	-	TRBJ2-3
CASSSPPNTEAFF	TGTGCCAGCAGCTCCCCACCGAACACTGAAGCTTTCTTT	-	TRBV7-9	few	TRBJ1-1
CASSFARDEQFF	TGTGCCAGCAGCTTCGCTCGGGATGAGCAGTTCTTC	-	TRBV7-2	-	TRBJ2-1
CASSLGGQLTYGYTF	TGTGCCAGCAGCTTGGGGGGACAGCTGACCTATGGCTACACCTTC	TRBD1	TRBV5-4	-	TRBJ1-2
CAWELGGLASYTF	TGTGCCTGGGAACTGGGGGGGCTCGCAAGCTACACCTTC	-	TRBV30	-	TRBJ1-2
CASSEELLADQPFYEQYF	TGTGCCAGCAGTGAAGAATTACTGGCCGACCAACCCTTCTACGAGCAGTACTTC	-	TRBV6-1	-	TRBJ2-7
CASSPQGAEAFF	TGTGCCAGCAGCCCCCAGGGGGCTGAAGCTTTCTTT	TRBD1	TRBV7-2	-	TRBJ1-1
CASSLWNTYEQYF	TGTGCCAGCAGCTTATGGAACACCTACGAGCAGTACTTC	-	TRBV13	-	TRBJ2-7
CASSPLDRADEQYF	TGTGCCAGCAGTCCCCTCGACAGGGCCGACGAGCAGTACTTC	TRBD1	TRBV28	-	TRBJ2-7
CASSGDKRLSTDTQYF	TGTGCCAGCAGTGGGGACAAAAGGCTAAGCACAGATACGCAGTATTTT	-	TRBV6-4	-	TRBJ2-3
CASSSTGGRPDTQYF	TGTGCCAGCAGTTCGACGGGGGGGCGTCCAGATACGCAGTATTTT	TRBD2	TRBV6-5	-	TRBJ2-3
CASSLGQYNEQFF	TGCGCCAGCAGCTTGGGACAGTACAATGAGCAGTTCTTC	-	TRBV5-1	-	TRBJ2-1
CASSLTNTEAFF	TGTGCCAGCAGCTTGACCAACACTGAAGCTTTCTTT	-	TRBV7-2	-	TRBJ1-1
CASSSGLAGAGLLSYNEQFF	TGTGCCAGCAGCTCGGGACTAGCCGGGGCGGGGTTACTGTCCTACAATGAGCAGTTCTTC	TRBD2	TRBV13	few	TRBJ2-1